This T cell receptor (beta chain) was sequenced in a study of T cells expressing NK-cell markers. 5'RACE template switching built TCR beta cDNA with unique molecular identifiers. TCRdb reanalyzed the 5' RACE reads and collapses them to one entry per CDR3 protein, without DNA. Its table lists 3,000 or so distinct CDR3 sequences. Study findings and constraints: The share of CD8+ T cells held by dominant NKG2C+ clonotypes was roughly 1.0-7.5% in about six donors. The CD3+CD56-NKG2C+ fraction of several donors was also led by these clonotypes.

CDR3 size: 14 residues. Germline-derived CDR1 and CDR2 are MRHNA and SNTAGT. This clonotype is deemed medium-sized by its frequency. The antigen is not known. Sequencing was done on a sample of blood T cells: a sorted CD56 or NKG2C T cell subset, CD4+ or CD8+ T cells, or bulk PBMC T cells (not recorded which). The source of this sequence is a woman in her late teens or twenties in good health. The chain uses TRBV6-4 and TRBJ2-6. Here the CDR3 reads CASSDGSGANVLTF.